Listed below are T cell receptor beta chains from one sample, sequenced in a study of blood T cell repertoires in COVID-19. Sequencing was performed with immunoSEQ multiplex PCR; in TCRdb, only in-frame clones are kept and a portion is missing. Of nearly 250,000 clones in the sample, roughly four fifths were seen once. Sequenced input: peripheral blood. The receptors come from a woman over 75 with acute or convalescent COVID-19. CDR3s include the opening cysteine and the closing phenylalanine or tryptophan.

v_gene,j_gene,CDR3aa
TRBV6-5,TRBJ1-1,CASSSQQGSTEAFF
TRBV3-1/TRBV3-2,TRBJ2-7,CASSQAPASGGYEQYF
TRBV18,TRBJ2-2,CASSPRLGENTGELFF
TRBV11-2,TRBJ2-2,CASTRSGGNTGELFF
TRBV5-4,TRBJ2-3,CASSSRDRGSTDTQYF
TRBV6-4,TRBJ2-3,CATPLTTGSSDTQYF
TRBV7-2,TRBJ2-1,CASSGGGGNYNEQFF
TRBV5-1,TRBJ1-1,CASSFREVTEAFF
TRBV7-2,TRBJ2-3,CASNLAGPPDTQYF
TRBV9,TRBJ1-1,CASTKGPVNTEAFF
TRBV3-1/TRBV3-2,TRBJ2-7,CASSRLAGGYEQYF
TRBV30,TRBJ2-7,CAWSRRSGVSYEQYF
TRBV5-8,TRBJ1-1,CASRDRGNTEAFF
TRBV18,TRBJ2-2,CASSPLIGELFF
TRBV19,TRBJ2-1,CASSTKRGGQGQYEQFF
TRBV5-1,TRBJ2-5,CASSLGGGGYQETQYF
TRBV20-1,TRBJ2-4,CSASGQGVINIQYF
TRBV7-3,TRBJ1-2,CASSDRVNGYTF
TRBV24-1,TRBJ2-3,CATRGALADTQYF
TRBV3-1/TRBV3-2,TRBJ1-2,CASSQGQNYGYTF
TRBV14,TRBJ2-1,CASSRDRGLFNEQFF
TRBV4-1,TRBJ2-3,CASSQRGRVEDTQYF
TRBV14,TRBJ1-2,CASSQDLWGAGYTF
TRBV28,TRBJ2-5,CASSPTEETQYF
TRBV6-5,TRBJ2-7,CASSYRARGYEQYF
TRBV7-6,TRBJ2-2,CASSLEVRTNTGELFF
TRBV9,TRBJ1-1,CASSVDKTEEAFF
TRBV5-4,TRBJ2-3,CASSRAGGTDTQYF
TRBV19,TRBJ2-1,CASTSIGHYNEQFF